This T cell receptor beta chain was profiled in a study of T cells after yellow fever vaccination. From the 5' RACE reads, TCRdb called clonotypes with MiXCR, one entry per CDR3 protein. The data hold 350,000 or so distinct CDR3 sequences, with about 8.3% observed a single time. Germline CDR1 is SGHVT and CDR2 is SQSDAQ. This CDR3 has 16 amino acids. Between the trimmed V and J ends, which lost 5 bases and 0 bases, there was a span of 14 bases. This clonotype has just a few counts. The TCR comes from a man younger than 35 who received the YFV17D yellow fever vaccine. This material consisted of PBMCs, taken approximately 47 days after the first yellow fever vaccination. This chain connects TRBV7-4 to TRBJ1-5; no clear D. The CDR3 protein is CASSPRTEHSNQPQHF. CDR3 nucleotides: TGTGCCAGCAGCCCGCGGACGGAACATAGCAATCAGCCCCAGCATTTT.